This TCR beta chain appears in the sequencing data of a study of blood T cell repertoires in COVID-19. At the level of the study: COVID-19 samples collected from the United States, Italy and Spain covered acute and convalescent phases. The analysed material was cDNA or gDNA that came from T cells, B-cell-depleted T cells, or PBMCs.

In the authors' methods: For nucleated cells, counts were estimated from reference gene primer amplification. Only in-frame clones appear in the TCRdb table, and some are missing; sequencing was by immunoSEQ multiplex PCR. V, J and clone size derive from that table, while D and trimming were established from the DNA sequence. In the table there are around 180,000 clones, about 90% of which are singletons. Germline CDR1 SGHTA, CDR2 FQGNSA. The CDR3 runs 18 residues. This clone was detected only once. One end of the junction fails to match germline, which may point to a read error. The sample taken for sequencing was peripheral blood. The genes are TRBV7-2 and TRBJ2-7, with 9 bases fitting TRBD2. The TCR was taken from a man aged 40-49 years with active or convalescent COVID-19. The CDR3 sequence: CASSLTPWSGGTSNEQYF. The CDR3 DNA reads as TGTGCCAGCAGCCTCACCCCTTGGAGCGGGGGGACCTCCAACGAGCAGTACTTC.